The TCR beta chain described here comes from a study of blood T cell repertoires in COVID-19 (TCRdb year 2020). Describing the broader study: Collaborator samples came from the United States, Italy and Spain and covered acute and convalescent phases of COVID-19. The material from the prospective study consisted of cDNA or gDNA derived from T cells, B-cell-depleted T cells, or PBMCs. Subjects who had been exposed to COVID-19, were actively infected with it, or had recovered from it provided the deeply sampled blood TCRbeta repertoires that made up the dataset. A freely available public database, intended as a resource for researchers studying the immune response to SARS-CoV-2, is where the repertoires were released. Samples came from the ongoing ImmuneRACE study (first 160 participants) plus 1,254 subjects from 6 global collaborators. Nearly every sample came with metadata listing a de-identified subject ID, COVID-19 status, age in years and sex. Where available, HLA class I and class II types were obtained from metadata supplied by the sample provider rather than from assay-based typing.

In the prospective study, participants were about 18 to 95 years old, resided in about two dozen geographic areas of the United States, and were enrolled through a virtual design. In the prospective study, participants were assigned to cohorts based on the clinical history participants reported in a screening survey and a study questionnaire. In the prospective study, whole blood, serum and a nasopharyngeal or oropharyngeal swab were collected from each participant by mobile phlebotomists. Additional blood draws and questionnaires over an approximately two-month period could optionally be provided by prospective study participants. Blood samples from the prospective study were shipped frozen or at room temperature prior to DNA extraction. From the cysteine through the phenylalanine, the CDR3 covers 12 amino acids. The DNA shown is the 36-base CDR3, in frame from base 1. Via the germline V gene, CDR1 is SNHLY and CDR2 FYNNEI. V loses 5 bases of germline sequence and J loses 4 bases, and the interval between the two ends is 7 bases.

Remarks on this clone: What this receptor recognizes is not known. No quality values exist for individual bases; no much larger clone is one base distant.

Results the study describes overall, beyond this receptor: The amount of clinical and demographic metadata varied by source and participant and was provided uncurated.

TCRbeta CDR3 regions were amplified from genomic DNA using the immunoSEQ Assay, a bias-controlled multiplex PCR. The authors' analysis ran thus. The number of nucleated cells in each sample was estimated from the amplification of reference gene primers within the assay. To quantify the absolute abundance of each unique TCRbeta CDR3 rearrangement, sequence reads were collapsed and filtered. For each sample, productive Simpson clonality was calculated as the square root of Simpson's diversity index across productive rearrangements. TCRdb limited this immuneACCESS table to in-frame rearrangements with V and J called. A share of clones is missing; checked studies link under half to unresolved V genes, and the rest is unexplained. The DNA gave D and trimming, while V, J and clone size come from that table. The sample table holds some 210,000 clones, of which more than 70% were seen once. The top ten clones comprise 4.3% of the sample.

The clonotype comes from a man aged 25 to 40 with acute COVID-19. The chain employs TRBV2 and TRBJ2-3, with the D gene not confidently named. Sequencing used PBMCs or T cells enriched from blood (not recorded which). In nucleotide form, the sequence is TGTGCCAGCAGTTTTACAGCAGATACGCAGTATTTT. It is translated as CASSFTADTQYF.